This TCR beta chain was sequenced in a study of blood T cell repertoires in COVID-19. Looking at the study overall: There were acute and convalescent COVID-19 samples, and they came from the United States, Italy and Spain. PBMCs, B-cell-depleted T cells, or T cells were the source of the cDNA or gDNA that made up the material.

V was clipped by 8 bases and J by 0 bases, with 10 bases between them. In germline, CDR1 is KGHSH, CDR2 LQKENI. The CDR3 runs to 13 residues. Per the original methods: Amplified reference gene primers provided the basis for estimating nucleated cell counts. Data came from immunoSEQ multiplex PCR; TCRdb stores just in-frame clones and leaves some out. The V and J calls and clone size come from that table; D and trimming were worked out from the DNA. This sample has around 190,000 clones, with roughly nine tenths found just once. This receptor was taken from a man between 65 and 85 years old with active or convalescent COVID-19. Sequenced sample: peripheral blood. This sequence joins TRBV18 and TRBJ1-1; D possibly corresponds to TRBD1 (5 bases). CDR3 sequence reads: CASGAGLNTEAFF. CDR3 nucleotides: TGTGCCAGCGGGGCAGGATTGAACACTGAAGCTTTCTTT.